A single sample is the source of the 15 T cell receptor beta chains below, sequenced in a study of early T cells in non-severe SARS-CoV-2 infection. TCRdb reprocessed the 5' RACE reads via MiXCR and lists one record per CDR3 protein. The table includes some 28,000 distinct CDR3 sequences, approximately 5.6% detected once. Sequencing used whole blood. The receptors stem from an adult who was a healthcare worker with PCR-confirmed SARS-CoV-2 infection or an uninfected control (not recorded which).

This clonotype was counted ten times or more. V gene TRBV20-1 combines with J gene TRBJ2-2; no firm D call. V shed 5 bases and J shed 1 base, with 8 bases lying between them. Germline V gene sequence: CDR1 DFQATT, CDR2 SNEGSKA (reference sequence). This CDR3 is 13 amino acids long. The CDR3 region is CSAPNRNTGELFF. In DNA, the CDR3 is TGCAGTGCTCCTAACAGGAACACCGGGGAGCTGTTTTTT.

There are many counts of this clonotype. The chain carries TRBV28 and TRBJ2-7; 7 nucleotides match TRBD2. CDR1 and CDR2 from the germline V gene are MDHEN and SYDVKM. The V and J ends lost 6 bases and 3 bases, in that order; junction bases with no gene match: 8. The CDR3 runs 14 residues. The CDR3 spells CASSKPGLNYEQYF. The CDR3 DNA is TGTGCCAGCAGCAAGCCGGGACTAAACTACGAGCAGTACTTC. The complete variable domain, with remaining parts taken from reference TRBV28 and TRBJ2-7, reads DVKVTQSSRYLVKRTGEKVFLECVQDMDHENMFWYRQDPGLGLRLIYFSYDVKMKEKGDIPEGYSVSREKKERFSLILESASTNQTSMYLCASSKPGLNYEQYFGPGTRLTVT.

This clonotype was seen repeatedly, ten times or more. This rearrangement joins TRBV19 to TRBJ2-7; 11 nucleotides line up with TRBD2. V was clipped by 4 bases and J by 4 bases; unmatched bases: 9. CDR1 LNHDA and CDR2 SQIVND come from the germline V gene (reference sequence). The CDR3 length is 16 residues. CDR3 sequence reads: CASSTQLAGEGYEQYF. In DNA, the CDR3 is TGTGCCAGTAGTACCCAACTAGCGGGAGAGGGTTACGAGCAGTACTTC.

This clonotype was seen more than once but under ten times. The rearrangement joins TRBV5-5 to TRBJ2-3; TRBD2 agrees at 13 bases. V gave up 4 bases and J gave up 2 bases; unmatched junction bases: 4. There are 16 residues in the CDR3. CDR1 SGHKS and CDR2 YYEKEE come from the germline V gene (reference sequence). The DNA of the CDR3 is TGTGCCAGCAGCACCGGGACTAGCGGGAACACAGATACGCAGTATTTT. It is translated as CASSTGTSGNTDTQYF.

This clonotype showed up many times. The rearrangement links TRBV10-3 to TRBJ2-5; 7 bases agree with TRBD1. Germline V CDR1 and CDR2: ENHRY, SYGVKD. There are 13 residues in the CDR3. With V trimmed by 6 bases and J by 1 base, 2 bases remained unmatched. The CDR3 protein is CAIRDRSQETQYF. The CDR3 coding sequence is TGTGCCATCAGGGACAGGAGCCAAGAGACCCAGTACTTC.

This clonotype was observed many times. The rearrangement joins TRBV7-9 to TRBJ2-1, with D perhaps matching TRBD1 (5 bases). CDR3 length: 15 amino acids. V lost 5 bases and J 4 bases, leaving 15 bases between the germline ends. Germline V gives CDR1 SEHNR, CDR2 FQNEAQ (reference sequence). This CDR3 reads CASSTRVSHYNEQFF. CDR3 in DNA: TGTGCCAGCAGCACCAGGGTTTCCCATTACAATGAGCAGTTCTTC. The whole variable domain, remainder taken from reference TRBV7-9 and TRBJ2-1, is DTGVSQNPRHKITKRGQNVTFRCDPISEHNRLYWYRQTLGQGPEFLTYFQNEAQLEKSRLLSDRFSAERPKGSFSTLEIQRTEQGDSAMYLCASSTRVSHYNEQFFGPGTRLTVL.

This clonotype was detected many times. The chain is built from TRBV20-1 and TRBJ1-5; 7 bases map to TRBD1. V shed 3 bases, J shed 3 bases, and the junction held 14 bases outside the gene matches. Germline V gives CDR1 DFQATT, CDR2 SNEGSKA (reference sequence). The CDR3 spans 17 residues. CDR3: CSARERQGGIFNQPQHF. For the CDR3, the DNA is TGCAGTGCTAGGGAGAGACAGGGTGGGATATTCAATCAGCCCCAGCATTTT.

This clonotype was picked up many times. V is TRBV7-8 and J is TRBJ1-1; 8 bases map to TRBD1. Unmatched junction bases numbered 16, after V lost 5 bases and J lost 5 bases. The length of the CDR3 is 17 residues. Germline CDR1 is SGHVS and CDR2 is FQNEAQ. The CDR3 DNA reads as TGTGCCAGCAGCCCTCTATTCGGACAGGGCATTAAAACTGAAGCTTTCTTT. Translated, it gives CASSPLFGQGIKTEAFF.

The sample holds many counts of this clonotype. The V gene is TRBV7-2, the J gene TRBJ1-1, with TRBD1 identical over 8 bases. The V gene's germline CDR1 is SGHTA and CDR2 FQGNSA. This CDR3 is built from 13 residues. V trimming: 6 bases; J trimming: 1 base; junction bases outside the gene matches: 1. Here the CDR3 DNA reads TGTGCCAGCAGAGGGACAGGGAACACTGAAGCTTTCTTT. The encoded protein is CASRGTGNTEAFF.

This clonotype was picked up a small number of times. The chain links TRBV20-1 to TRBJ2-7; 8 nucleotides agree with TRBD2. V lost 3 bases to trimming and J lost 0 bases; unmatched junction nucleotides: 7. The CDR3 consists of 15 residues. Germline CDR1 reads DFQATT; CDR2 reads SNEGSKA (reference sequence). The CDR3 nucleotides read TGCAGTGCTAGGTTCCGCGGGGGGCTCTCCTACGAGCAGTACTTC. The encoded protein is CSARFRGGLSYEQYF.

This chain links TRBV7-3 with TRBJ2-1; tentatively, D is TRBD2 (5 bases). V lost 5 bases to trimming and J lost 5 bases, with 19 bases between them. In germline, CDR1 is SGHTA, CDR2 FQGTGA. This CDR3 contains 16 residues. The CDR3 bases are TGTGCCAGCAGCCGTCGGGGTGGAGCGACTAACAATGAGCAGTTCTTC. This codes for CASSRRGGATNNEQFF.

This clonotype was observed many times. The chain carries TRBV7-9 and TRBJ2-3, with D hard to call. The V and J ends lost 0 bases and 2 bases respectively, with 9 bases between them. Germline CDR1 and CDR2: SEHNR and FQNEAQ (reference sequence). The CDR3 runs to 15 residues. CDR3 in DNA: TGTGCCAGCAGCTTAGCGGTGCTTCCCACAGATACGCAGTATTTT. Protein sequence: CASSLAVLPTDTQYF.

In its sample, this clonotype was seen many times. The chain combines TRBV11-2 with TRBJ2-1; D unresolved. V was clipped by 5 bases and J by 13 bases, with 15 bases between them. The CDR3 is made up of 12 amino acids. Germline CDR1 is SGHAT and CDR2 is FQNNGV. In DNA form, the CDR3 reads TGTGCCAGCAGCGTAATAGGGATGGATCAGTTCTTC. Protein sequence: CASSVIGMDQFF. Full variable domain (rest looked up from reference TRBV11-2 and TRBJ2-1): EAGVAQSPRYKIIEKRQSVAFWCNPISGHATLYWYQQILGQGPKLLIQFQNNGVVDDSQLPKDRFSAERLKGVDSTLKIQPAKLEDSAVYLCASSVIGMDQFFGPGTRLTVL.

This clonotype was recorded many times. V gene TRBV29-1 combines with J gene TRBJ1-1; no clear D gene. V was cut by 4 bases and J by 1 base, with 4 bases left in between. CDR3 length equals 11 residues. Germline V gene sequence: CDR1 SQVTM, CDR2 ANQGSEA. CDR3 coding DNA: TGCAGCGTTGGGAGGAACACTGAAGCTTTCTTT. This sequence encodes CSVGRNTEAFF.

As DNA, the CDR3 is TGTGCCAGCACCCACACAGAAGCTCGAGCGAGGTACAATGAGCAGTTCTTC. This gives the protein CASTHTEARARYNEQFF. This sequence joins TRBV6-1 and TRBJ2-1, with no clear D. CDR1 is MNHNS, CDR2 SASEGT, per germline. The CDR3 is 17 residues long. V shed 7 bases and J shed 4 bases, with 23 bases lying between them.